This is a list of T cell receptor beta chains from one sample in a study of T cells in Graves' hyperthyroidism and ophthalmopathy. MiXCR, run by TCRdb on the multiplex PCR reads, gives a single entry per CDR3 protein. The sample contains hundreds of thousands of distinct CDR3 sequences, about 35% of which appear only once. The sample comprised blood. All receptors derive from a woman in her 40s with Graves' hyperthyroidism. The CDR3 runs from the conserved cysteine through the conserved F or W. A D gene is named only where the DNA matches it firmly. A clone size is listed for some rows: how often the clone was seen (once, few, many), or a class if it is expanded.

abundance,v_gene,j_gene,d_gene,CDR3nt,CDR3aa
.,TRBV25-1,TRBJ1-2,.,TGTGCCTCAGGGGACGACTATGGCTACACCTTC,CASGDDYGYTF
many,TRBV24-1,TRBJ2-2,TRBD2,TGTGCCACCAGTGGATTGAGCGGGAGCGACACCGGGGAGCTGTTTTTT,CATSGLSGSDTGELFF
.,TRBV6-5,TRBJ2-7,TRBD1,TGTGCCAGCAGTTACCGAGGACAGGGGGGGTTCGAGCAGTACTTC,CASSYRGQGGFEQYF
.,TRBV29-1,TRBJ1-1,TRBD1,TGCAGCGCACAGACAGGGGGGACTGAAGCTTTCTTT,CSAQTGGTEAFF
.,TRBV7-9,TRBJ1-1,.,TGTGCCAGCTCCGCCGATTTGAACACTGAAGCTTTCTTT,CASSADLNTEAFF
.,TRBV12-3/TRBV12-4,TRBJ1-5,.,TGTGCCAGCAGTTTCGGAAGGAGGATGAATCAGCCCCAGCATTTT,CASSFGRRMNQPQHF
.,TRBV20-1,TRBJ2-7,TRBD1,TGCAGTGCCGGAACAGGGGGAATAAACGAGCAGTACTTC,CSAGTGGINEQYF
.,TRBV6-5,TRBJ2-5,TRBD2,TGTGCCATCAGTTACTTCACCCGGGGGGAGGGAAAGACCCAGTACTTC,CAISYFTRGEGKTQYF
few,TRBV27,TRBJ2-5,TRBD2,TGTGCCAGCAGTAAGACTAGCGGGAGGGATTTTCGAGAGACCCAGTACTTC,CASSKTSGRDFRETQYF
.,TRBV25-1,TRBJ2-7,.,TGTGCCAGCATCTCAGGGTTCGTCATCTTCTACGAGCAGTACTTC,CASISGFVIFYEQYF
few,TRBV6-5,TRBJ1-1,.,TGTGCCAGCAGTTATCTCCCTACTGCTGAAGCTTTCTTT,CASSYLPTAEAFF
many,TRBV20-1,TRBJ1-2,TRBD1,TGCAGTGCCTTGATACAGGGGAATGGCTACACCTTC,CSALIQGNGYTF
few,TRBV7-8,TRBJ1-1,.,TGTGCCAGCAGCTTAGGGGGGGAGGGTACTGAAGCTTTCTTT,CASSLGGEGTEAFF
many,TRBV2,TRBJ2-7,TRBD2,TGTGCCAGCACCCCACTAGCGGGGGGAGAAACCTACGAGCAGTACTTC,CASTPLAGGETYEQYF
.,TRBV4-3,TRBJ2-7,.,TGCGCCAGCAGCCATGGGCTTGGGATGGACGAGCAGTACTTC,CASSHGLGMDEQYF
.,TRBV12-3/TRBV12-4,TRBJ2-7,.,TGTGCCAGCAGTTTCGGGGTTGGCGACGAGCAGTACTTC,CASSFGVGDEQYF
many,TRBV7-6,TRBJ2-7,.,TGTGCCAGCAGCTCCCGGGACGGATTCTCCTACGAGCAGTACTTC,CASSSRDGFSYEQYF
.,TRBV10-3,TRBJ2-1,TRBD2,TGTGCCATCAGTGAGTCAGCGGGATTATACAATGAGCAGTTCTTC,CAISESAGLYNEQFF
many,TRBV4-3,TRBJ1-6,.,TGCGCCAGCAGCCAAGAAGCAGAACCGGGATGGGGAGAATCACCCCTCCACTTT,CASSQEAEPGWGESPLHF
many,TRBV7-8,TRBJ1-2,.,TGTGCCAGCAGCTTAGGGGGCCACAACTATGGCTACACCTTC,CASSLGGHNYGYTF
many,TRBV20-1,TRBJ2-5,.,TGCAGTGCGAGGGACAGTGCGGGGGGATATGAGACCCAGTACTTC,CSARDSAGGYETQYF
.,TRBV10-3,TRBJ2-6,.,TGTGCCATCCTGACCTACTCTGGGGCCAACGTCCTGACTTTC,CAILTYSGANVLTF
many,TRBV7-9,TRBJ1-2,TRBD1,TGTGCCAGCAGCTTTACAGGGGGCGATGGCTACACCTTC,CASSFTGGDGYTF
many,TRBV14,TRBJ2-7,.,TGTGCCAGCAGCCGGAGAACCGGGACCGCATGGGAGCAGTACTTC,CASSRRTGTAWEQYF
few,TRBV20-1,TRBJ1-5,.,TGCAGTGCTAGGATTGAATACAATCAGCCCCAGCATTTT,CSARIEYNQPQHF
.,TRBV7-9,TRBJ2-5,TRBD2,TGTGCCAGCAGCGCCTCATTCGGGGTAGCGGGAGAAGAGACCCAGTACTTC,CASSASFGVAGEETQYF
.,TRBV2,TRBJ1-5,TRBD1,TGTGCCAGCAGCGAGGGGACAGGGTATCAGCCCCAGCATTTT,CASSEGTGYQPQHF
few,TRBV19,TRBJ1-2,TRBD1,TGTGCCAGTAGCAGGACAGGGGGGGAGAACTATGGCTACACCTTC,CASSRTGGENYGYTF
many,TRBV5-4,TRBJ2-7,.,TGTGCCAGCAGCTTGAGTGTAGGTGGCACGGAGCAGTACTTC,CASSLSVGGTEQYF
many,TRBV19,TRBJ1-1,.,TGTGCCAGTAGTATGCGGGGGCTCACTGAAGCTTTCTTT,CASSMRGLTEAFF
.,TRBV9,TRBJ2-7,.,TGTGCCAGCAGCGAAGAGGGAGAGGGGTACGAGCAGTACTTC,CASSEEGEGYEQYF
.,TRBV7-2,TRBJ2-5,.,TGTGCCAGCAGTTTGCAAAAAGGGTGGAAGGGAGAGACCCAGTACTTC,CASSLQKGWKGETQYF
many,TRBV5-1,TRBJ2-2,.,TGCGCCAGCAGCAGGGCTGCCGGGGAGCTGTTTTTT,CASSRAAGELFF
.,TRBV6-2/TRBV6-3,TRBJ2-2,.,TGTGCCAGCAGTAGATACGGAGGATCAGGGGAGCTGTTTTTT,CASSRYGGSGELFF
few,TRBV20-1,TRBJ1-1,TRBD1,TGCAGTGCTCCGGTCCAGGGACAGGGGTTGCGGACTGAAGCTTTCTTT,CSAPVQGQGLRTEAFF
.,TRBV10-3,TRBJ2-2,.,TGTGCCATCAGTGAGACTACAGGGAACACCGGGGAGCTGTTTTTT,CAISETTGNTGELFF
many,TRBV6-6,TRBJ1-1,.,TGTGCCAGCAGCTACAAGGAGAACACTGAAGCTTTCTTT,CASSYKENTEAFF
.,TRBV10-2,TRBJ1-2,TRBD1,TGCGCCGGGTACGGGACAGGGAAGGGCTACACCTTC,CAGYGTGKGYTF
few,TRBV4-3,TRBJ1-2,.,TGCGCCAGCAGCCAAGGGAGAGGGTCGTCGGATGGCTACACCTTC,CASSQGRGSSDGYTF
.,TRBV27,TRBJ1-5,TRBD1,TGTGCCAGCAGTACTCGGACAGGGAGGGATCAGCCCCAGCATTTT,CASSTRTGRDQPQHF
many,TRBV10-3,TRBJ1-5,.,TGTGCCATCAGTGAACCCCCTAAACGAGGAAGCAATCAGCCCCAGCATTTT,CAISEPPKRGSNQPQHF
.,TRBV10-1,TRBJ2-2,.,TGCGCCAGCAGTGGGTTAGGCCAGGCTCGCACCGGGGAGCTGCTTTTT,CASSGLGQARTGELLF
few,TRBV5-6,TRBJ2-5,TRBD2,TGTGCCAGCAGCTTGGAGCATCCGGGACTAGCGGGACTGGAGACCCAGTACTTC,CASSLEHPGLAGLETQYF
.,TRBV7-2,TRBJ2-5,TRBD1,TGTGCCAGCAGCTCTGGACAGGTACACAATCAGCCCCAGTACTTC,CASSSGQVHNQPQYF
many,TRBV12-3/TRBV12-4,TRBJ1-1,.,TGTGCCAGCGCATTGCCACAGGGTATCAACACTGAAGCTTTCTTT,CASALPQGINTEAFF
few,TRBV6-5,TRBJ1-1,.,TGTGCCAGCAGTTACTCCCCAACAGGGAACACTGAAGCTTTCTTT,CASSYSPTGNTEAFF
.,TRBV29-1,TRBJ1-1,.,TGCAGCGTTGACGACGGGGATTGGGACACTGAAGCTTTCTTT,CSVDDGDWDTEAFF